Presented here are 27 T cell receptor beta chains from one specimen sequenced in a study of CD8+ T cells in alopecia areata. Extraction and reverse transcription of RNA yielded cDNA as the sequencing template. Assay: immunoSEQ multiplex PCR; the TCRdb copy retains only in-frame clones and omits some. The table lists 90,000 to 130,000 clones, roughly 60% of them singletons, with less than 25% in the top ten. The specimen was CD8+ T cells sorted from blood. All receptors come from a human donor in good health.

This chain uses TRBV9 with TRBJ1-1; D is uncertain. The CDR3 is 14 amino acids. V gave up 3 bases and J gave up 4 bases, with 13 bases separating them. The V gene's germline CDR1 is SGDLS and CDR2 YYNGEE. The CDR3: CASSESQGPTEAFF. The CDR3 nucleotides are TGTGCCAGCAGCGAGAGCCAAGGGCCCACTGAAGCTTTCTTT. The entire variable domain, with the rest obtained from reference TRBV9 and TRBJ1-1, is as follows: DSGVTQTPKHLITATGQRVTLRCSPRSGDLSVYWYQQSLDQGLQFLIQYYNGEERAKGNILERFSAQQFPDLHSELNLSSLELGDSALYFCASSESQGPTEAFFGQGTRLTVV.

The chain combines TRBV9 with TRBJ2-5, with 7 bases fitting TRBD1. V was pared by 3 bases and J by 2 bases, with 7 bases of the junction left unmatched. Germline V gene sequence: CDR1 SGDLS, CDR2 YYNGEE. This CDR3 is built from 15 residues. DNA for the CDR3: TGTGCCAGCAGCGCCGGGACAGCTAGTCAAGAGACCCAGTACTTC. It encodes CASSAGTASQETQYF.

The chain joins TRBV5-4 to TRBJ2-1; 7 nucleotides align to TRBD1. The junction had 2 bases not matched to a gene; V was cut back by 3 bases and J by 5 bases. The CDR3 extends over 13 amino acids. Per germline, CDR1 SGHNT and CDR2 YYREEE (reference sequence). The DNA for the CDR3 is TGTGCCAGCAGCTACAGGGGACACAATGAGCAGTTCTTC. Protein product: CASSYRGHNEQFF.

This chain connects TRBV5-6 to TRBJ1-1; 11 nucleotides match TRBD1. The junction had 4 bases not matched to a gene; V was cut back by 4 bases and J by 5 bases. Per the germline V gene, CDR1 is SGHDT and CDR2 is YYEEEE. This CDR3 region has 14 residues. CDR3 DNA sequence: TGTGCCAGCAGCACGGGACAGGGGGGAACTGAAGCTTTCTTT. Protein sequence: CASSTGQGGTEAFF. The entire variable domain, with the rest obtained from reference TRBV5-6 and TRBJ1-1, is as follows: DAGVTQSPTHLIKTRGQQVTLRCSPKSGHDTVSWYQQALGQGPQFIFQYYEEEERQRGNFPDRFSGHQFPNYSSELNVNALLLGDSALYLCASSTGQGGTEAFFGQGTRLTVV.

In nucleotides, the CDR3 is TGTGCCAGCAGTAACTACAGGTCCCCCTACGAGCAGTACTTC. It specifies CASSNYRSPYEQYF. The chain uses TRBV25-1 and TRBJ2-7; tentative D call: TRBD1 (5 bases). CDR1 and CDR2 from the germline V gene are MGHDK and SYGVNS. V lost 5 bases, J lost 2 bases, and 13 bases lay in between. The CDR3 contains 14 residues.

V and J are TRBV6-5 and TRBJ2-3, with 8 positions matching TRBD2. Losses at the gene ends were 2 bases for V and 2 bases for J; bases not matched to a gene: 6. Germline V gene sequence: CDR1 MNHEY, CDR2 SVGAGI. The CDR3 contains 16 residues. The CDR3 is CASSYTSGGPTDTQYF. CDR3 in DNA: TGTGCCAGCAGTTACACAAGCGGGGGACCCACAGATACGCAGTATTTT.

The chain recombines TRBV19 with TRBJ2-7, with 8 bases that match TRBD2. Germline assignment: CDR1 LNHDA and CDR2 SQIVND (reference sequence). With 10 bases clipped from V and 7 bases from J, the junction kept 18 bases outside the gene matches. The CDR3 extends over 15 amino acids. In nucleotides, the CDR3 is TGTGCCACCTCCCCTCTCGACGGGGGGGCCGTTGAGCAGTACTTC. It yields the protein CATSPLDGGAVEQYF.

V usage is TRBV20-1 and J usage is TRBJ1-1; D is ambiguous. Looked up from germline, CDR1 is DFQATT and CDR2 is SNEGSKA (reference sequence). The CDR3 is 11 residues long. V was clipped by 6 bases and J by 3 bases, with 8 bases between them. CDR3 region: CSATVDTEAFF. The CDR3, as DNA: TGCAGTGCCACCGTTGACACTGAAGCTTTCTTT.

This chain connects TRBV19 to TRBJ1-1, with 8 nucleotides matching TRBD1. J lost 1 base, V lost 9 bases, and 7 bases had no gene match. The V gene's germline CDR1 is LNHDA and CDR2 SQIVND (reference sequence). The CDR3 covers 14 residues. CDR3 sequence reads: CASTAGGGNTEAFF. The CDR3 DNA reads TGTGCCAGCACGGCAGGGGGCGGGAACACTGAAGCTTTCTTT.

The table lists this clone with a few counts. This chain links TRBV25-1 with TRBJ2-7, with TRBD1 as a possible D gene (7 bases). Germline-derived CDR1 and CDR2 are MGHDK and SYGVNS. The CDR3 loop spans 13 amino acids. Trimming cost V 4 bases and J 5 bases, with 12 bases left between them. The CDR3 DNA is TGTGCCAGCAGTGGCGGGACAGTTGACGAGCAGTACTTC. This encodes CASSGGTVDEQYF.

This clone was recorded only once. The chain joins TRBV13 to TRBJ1-2; 10 bases align to TRBD1. The germline CDR1 and CDR2 sequences are PRHDT and FYEKMQ (reference sequence). CDR3 length equals 16 residues. V shed 4 bases, J shed 2 bases, and the junction held 7 bases outside the gene matches. The DNA for the CDR3 is TGTGCCAGCAGCTACGGGACAGGGGAGGGCAACTATGGCTACACCTTC. Translating it yields CASSYGTGEGNYGYTF. Together with reference TRBV13 and TRBJ1-2, the CDR3 gives the full variable domain: AAGVIQSPRHLIKEKRETATLKCYPIPRHDTVYWYQQGPGQDPQFLISFYEKMQSDKGSIPDRFSAQQFSDYHSELNMSSLELGDSALYFCASSYGTGEGNYGYTFGSGTRLTVV.

There are a few counts of this clone. The chain carries TRBV28 and TRBJ2-3; D unclear. Germline CDR1 is MDHEN and CDR2 is SYDVKM. Between the trimmed V and J ends, which lost 4 bases and 2 bases, there was a span of 4 bases. CDR3 length: 12 residues. The CDR3 nucleotides are TGTGCCAGCAGTTACATCACAGATACGCAGTATTTT. It yields the protein CASSYITDTQYF.

This clone was detected a few times. The chain employs TRBV7-9 and TRBJ1-3; D is unresolved. This CDR3 has 16 amino acids. CDR1 is SEHNR, CDR2 FQNEAQ, per germline (reference sequence). Trimming shortened V by 0 bases and J by 0 bases, and 9 bases separated the two germline ends. The DNA of the CDR3 is TGTGCCAGCAGCTTAGCGGGAGGAACCTCTGGAAACACCATATATTTT. Its protein is CASSLAGGTSGNTIYF.

Only a few counts were recorded for this clone. The rearrangement links TRBV28 to TRBJ2-7; 8 bases line up with TRBD2. The germline gives CDR1 MDHEN, CDR2 SYDVKM. The CDR3 sequence is 12 residues long. Germline trimming cut 3 bases from V and 7 bases from J; bases unmatched to any gene: 2. CDR3 bases: TGTGCCAGCAGTTTCGGGGGGGAAGAGCAGTACTTC. Translated, it gives CASSFGGEEQYF.

The chain's CDR3 is CASSQEVRDGTEAFF. CDR3 DNA sequence: TGCGCCAGCAGCCAAGAGGTTCGGGACGGCACTGAAGCTTTCTTT. The chain joins TRBV4-1 to TRBJ1-1, with D perhaps matching TRBD1 (5 bases). The CDR3 extends over 15 amino acids. V lost 0 bases and J lost 4, with 12 bases in between. Germline CDR1 is MGHRA and CDR2 is YSYEKL.

J is TRBJ2-2 and V is TRBV6-5, with 8 bases lining up with TRBD1. Per the germline V gene, CDR1 is MNHEY and CDR2 is SVGAGI. Unmatched junction bases numbered 5, after V lost 2 bases and J lost 6 bases. This CDR3 has 15 residues. DNA of the CDR3: TGTGCCAGCAGTTACCCTACGGACAGGGCCGGGGAGCTGTTTTTT. It yields the protein CASSYPTDRAGELFF.

This chain joins TRBV7-3 and TRBJ2-2, with D perhaps TRBD1 (6 bases). The CDR3 runs 15 residues. The germline CDR1 and CDR2 sequences are SGHTA and FQGTGA. Trimming took off 5 bases at V and 3 bases at J, with 13 bases between the two ends. The CDR3 loop reads CASSLDRLYTGELFF. The CDR3 DNA reads TGTGCCAGCAGCCTGGACAGACTATACACCGGGGAGCTGTTTTTT.

This clone was seen a few times. The chain employs TRBV27 and TRBJ2-3; weak D call: TRBD1 (6 bases). The germline CDR1 and CDR2 sequences are MNHEY and SMNVEV (reference sequence). V was trimmed by 5 bases and J by 0 bases, leaving 21 bases between them. The CDR3 has 18 amino acids. The CDR3, as DNA: TGTGCCAGCAGTCTCGCCTCAATCCTACAGGGAAGCACAGATACGCAGTATTTT. This sequence encodes CASSLASILQGSTDTQYF.

This clone was counted only a few times. The V and J genes are TRBV27 and TRBJ2-5; a possible D gene is TRBD1 (5 bases). Germline V gene data show CDR1 as MNHEY and CDR2 as SMNVEV (reference sequence). Trimming took 4 bases from V and 5 from J, leaving 17 bases between them. This CDR3 spans 15 amino acids. CDR3 loop: CASSSTRARWETQYF. The CDR3 nucleotides read TGTGCCAGCAGTTCCACCAGGGCCCGATGGGAGACCCAGTACTTC.

This chain connects TRBV14 to TRBJ2-5, with 9 nucleotides matching TRBD1. After removal of 4 bases from V and 5 bases from J, the junction contained 5 bases not matched to a gene. Germline CDR1 and CDR2: SGHDN and FVKESK. The CDR3 has 14 residues. The CDR3 nucleotides are TGTGCCAGCAGCCCCATAGGACAGGGGGAGACCCAGTACTTC. It yields the protein CASSPIGQGETQYF.

The chain uses TRBV5-1 and TRBJ2-1; D call uncertain. This CDR3 has 16 residues. Trimming took off 0 bases at V and 5 bases at J, with 15 bases between the two ends. From germline, CDR1 is SGHRS and CDR2 YFSETQ. In DNA form, the CDR3 reads TGCGCCAGCAGCTTGGTAGTGGCGAATAGGGACAATGAGCAGTTCTTC. Its protein product is CASSLVVANRDNEQFF. Supplemented by reference TRBV5-1 and TRBJ2-1, the full variable domain reads KAGVTQTPRYLIKTRGQQVTLSCSPISGHRSVSWYQQTPGQGLQFLFEYFSETQRNKGNFPGRFSGRQFSNSRSEMNVSTLELGDSALYLCASSLVVANRDNEQFFGPGTRLTVL.

This clone was recorded once. The V and J genes are TRBV13 and TRBJ1-2, with D unresolved. CDR1 and CDR2 (germline): PRHDT, FYEKMQ (reference sequence). The V and J ends lost 1 base and 4 bases respectively, with 7 bases between them. This CDR3 has 13 amino acids. Here the CDR3 reads CASSLDGSYGYTF. The DNA for the CDR3 is TGTGCCAGCAGCTTAGACGGGAGCTATGGCTACACCTTC.

The J gene is TRBJ2-1, the V gene TRBV4-1, with 8 bases lining up with TRBD1. CDR1 MGHRA and CDR2 YSYEKL come from the germline V gene. This CDR3 region has 15 residues. V gave up 4 bases and J gave up 6 bases; unmatched junction bases: 8. CDR3 coding DNA: TGCGCCAGCAGCCTTGGACAGGGCAGGGGCAATGAGCAGTTCTTC. This translates into CASSLGQGRGNEQFF.

This chain joins TRBV20-1 and TRBJ2-3; no reliable D call. The CDR3 has 9 amino acids. V shed 3 bases and J shed 7 bases, with 2 bases lying between them. Germline V gives CDR1 DFQATT, CDR2 SNEGSKA (reference sequence). In DNA, the CDR3 is TGCAGTGCTAGCTATACGCAGTATTTT. This gives the protein CSASYTQYF.

The chain employs TRBV5-1 and TRBJ2-7, with 9 bases aligning to TRBD1. The CDR3 contains 16 residues. Losses at the gene ends were 2 bases for V and 5 bases for J; bases not matched to a gene: 11. The germline V gene encodes CDR1 SGHRS and CDR2 YFSETQ. CDR3 DNA sequence: TGCGCCAGCAGCTTTACTCCCGGGACAGGGCTAAACGAGCAGTACTTC. It specifies CASSFTPGTGLNEQYF.

Written as DNA, the CDR3 is TGTGCCAGTAGCGACGCCCTCCAGGGTGAGCAGTACTTC. It translates to CASSDALQGEQYF. V gene TRBV19 combines with J gene TRBJ2-7; D perhaps matches TRBD1 (5 bases). CDR3 size: 13 residues. CDR1 is LNHDA and CDR2 is SQIVND in the germline V gene (reference sequence). The V end was cut by 6 bases, the J end by 7 bases, with 16 bases between.

This clone was detected a few times. J is TRBJ2-2 and V is TRBV7-8, with D perhaps matching TRBD2 (6 bases). The CDR3 consists of 17 residues. Germline values: CDR1 SGHVS, CDR2 FQNEAQ. V was shortened by 4 bases and J by 6 bases, with 21 bases between the two germline ends. The CDR3 spells CASSSRFKRGMPGELFF. The CDR3 nucleotides read TGTGCCAGCAGCTCCCGATTCAAACGGGGGATGCCCGGGGAGCTGTTTTTT. The variable domain in full, with the rest retrieved from reference TRBV7-8 and TRBJ2-2, is GAGVSQSPRYKVAKRGQDVALRCDPISGHVSLFWYQQALGQGPEFLTYFQNEAQLDKSGLPSDRFFAERPEGSVSTLKIQRTQQEDSAVYLCASSSRFKRGMPGELFFGEGSRLTVL.